This TCR beta chain was profiled in a study of response to subunit inactivated influenza vaccine. General study points: It was suggested by the authors that few new T cells are recruited by each seasonal influenza vaccination.

Concerning this clonotype itself: Its specificity is unknown.

V was trimmed by 5 bases and J by 5 bases, leaving 15 bases between them. Germline lookup yields CDR1 SGHTA and CDR2 FQGTGA. This CDR3 contains 14 residues. One entry per CDR3 protein results from TCRdb running MiXCR on the RT-PCR reads. The sample consists of about 500,000 distinct CDR3 sequences, 13% of them appearing once. The TCR originated in a man between 45 and 60 years old who received an inactivated influenza vaccine. This sample comprised PBMCs from blood, obtained roughly 46 days after vaccination. The chain uses TRBV7-3 and TRBJ1-1; a possible D gene is TRBD1 (5 bases). The CDR3 reads CASSEGPFVTEAFF. DNA for the CDR3: TGTGCCAGCAGCGAGGGACCTTTTGTGACTGAAGCTTTCTTT.